This passage covers 14 T cell receptor beta chains from one sample sequenced in a study of cytomegalovirus exposure and HLA in healthy donors. Both 60 Vbeta primers and 13 Jbeta primers went into the PCR. Generated by immunoSEQ multiplex PCR, the TCRdb table keeps only in-frame clones and is missing some. The table records 150,000 to 200,000 clones, 75% of them present only once. Sequenced input: PBMCs. The receptors come from a female donor in good health and CMV-seronegative.

The chain has TRBV6-1 and TRBJ2-3, with 11 bases identical to TRBD2. The V and J ends lost 4 bases and 0 bases, in that order; junction bases with no gene match: 6. This CDR3 spans 17 amino acids. Germline assignment: CDR1 MNHNS and CDR2 SASEGT. CDR3 loop: CASSGSLAGASTDTQYF. In nucleotides, the CDR3 is TGTGCCAGCAGTGGGTCACTAGCGGGGGCAAGCACAGATACGCAGTATTTT.

The gene calls are TRBV7-2 and TRBJ2-7; maybe TRBD1 (6 bases). The V end was cut by 1 base, the J end by 4 bases, with 20 bases between. Per the germline V gene, CDR1 is SGHTA and CDR2 is FQGNSA. This CDR3 contains 17 residues. DNA for the CDR3: TGTGCCAGCAGCTTAGTGGTCCGACAGGACCAACCTTACGAGCAGTACTTC. Translation: CASSLVVRQDQPYEQYF. Based on the CDR3 plus reference TRBV7-2 and TRBJ2-7, the full variable domain is GAGVSQSPSNKVTEKGKDVELRCDPISGHTALYWYRQSLGQGLEFLIYFQGNSAPDKSGLPSDRFSAERTGGSVSTLTIQRTQQEDSAVYLCASSLVVRQDQPYEQYFGPGTRLTVT.

This clone has just a few counts. The chain links TRBV6-1 to TRBJ1-1; the D is unclear. Trimming cost V 0 bases and J 4 bases, with 12 bases left between them. The CDR3 consists of 15 residues. CDR1 MNHNS and CDR2 SASEGT come from the germline V gene. The CDR3 region is CASSEAPGIGTEAFF. The CDR3, as DNA: TGTGCCAGCAGTGAAGCGCCGGGGATAGGCACTGAAGCTTTCTTT.

The chain couples TRBV4-3 to TRBJ2-2; 11 bases line up with TRBD2. The junction had 7 bases not matched to a gene; V was cut back by 3 bases and J by 4 bases. The CDR3 is made up of 17 amino acids. Per germline, CDR1 LGHNA and CDR2 YSLEER. CDR3 DNA sequence: TGCGCCAGCAGCCAGGAAATAGCGGGAGGGAGCACCGGGGAGCTGTTTTTT. Translating it yields CASSQEIAGGSTGELFF.

The V call is TRBV7-3, the J call TRBJ1-4; no reliable D call. Germline loops: CDR1 SGHTA, CDR2 FQGTGA. Trimming removed 2 bases at V and 0 bases at J, with 19 bases between. This CDR3 comprises 19 residues. The CDR3 here is CASSLCWVAGPATNEKLFF. For the CDR3, the DNA is TGTGCCAGCAGCTTATGTTGGGTCGCTGGGCCTGCAACTAATGAAAAACTGTTTTTT.

This clone was observed a few times. CDR3 amino acids: CASSSASGRGGSYNEQFF. The CDR3 coding sequence is TGTGCCAGCAGTTCGGCTAGCGGGAGAGGGGGCTCCTACAATGAGCAGTTCTTC. The J gene is TRBJ2-1, the V gene TRBV2; 10 positions agree with TRBD2. The CDR3 spans 18 residues. V shed 5 bases, J shed 0 bases, and the junction held 10 bases outside the gene matches. The germline gives CDR1 SNHLY, CDR2 FYNNEI.

The chain recombines TRBV7-8 with TRBJ2-7; 7 bases match TRBD2. Germline CDR1 and CDR2: SGHVS and FQNEAQ. CDR3 length: 14 residues. V dropped 4 bases and J dropped 6; count of bases not matched to a gene: 9. The CDR3 nucleotides read TGTGCCAGCAGCTCGGTGGGAGGGGCGGGCGAGCAGTACTTC. Residues: CASSSVGGAGEQYF.

This sequence joins TRBV19 and TRBJ1-5; 8 bases match TRBD1. CDR1 is LNHDA, CDR2 SQIVND, per germline (reference sequence). Trimming removed 8 bases from V and 6 bases from J; junction bases left unmatched: 6. This CDR3 region has 13 residues. The CDR3 DNA sequence: TGTGCCAGTGGGACAGGACCCAGTCAGCCCCAGCATTTT. Amino acids: CASGTGPSQPQHF.

The rearrangement uses TRBV2 and TRBJ1-2; D may be TRBD1 (6 bases). The germline V gene has CDR1 SNHLY and CDR2 FYNNEI. With 6 bases removed from V and 5 bases from J, the gap between germline ends came to 19 bases. The CDR3 totals 15 residues. CDR3 sequence reads: CASRLPGQPFYGYTF. Here the CDR3 DNA reads TGTGCCAGCAGGCTCCCGGGACAACCTTTTTATGGCTACACCTTC. Supplemented by reference TRBV2 and TRBJ1-2, the full variable domain reads EPEVTQTPSHQVTQMGQEVILRCVPISNHLYFYWYRQILGQKVEFLVSFYNNEISEKSEIFDDQFSVERPDGSNFTLKIRSTKLEDSAMYFCASRLPGQPFYGYTFGSGTRLTVV.

This clone turned up a few times. This sequence joins TRBV29-1 and TRBJ1-1; a possible D gene is TRBD1 (5 bases). Germline CDR1 SQVTM, CDR2 ANQGSEA. The CDR3 runs to 12 residues. Trimming removed 6 bases at V and 3 bases at J, with 11 bases between. The CDR3 reads CSVSGLYTEAFF. The CDR3 coding sequence is TGCAGCGTATCGGGACTCTACACTGAAGCTTTCTTT. Complete variable domain (other parts from reference TRBV29-1 and TRBJ1-1): SAVISQKPSRDICQRGTSLTIQCQVDSQVTMMFWYRQQPGQSLTLIATANQGSEATYESGFVIDKFPISRPNLTFSTLTVSNMSPEDSSIYLCSVSGLYTEAFFGQGTRLTVV.

CDR3 loop: CASSYMREDTGELFF. Written as DNA, the CDR3 is TGTGCCAGCAGTTACATGAGGGAGGACACCGGGGAGCTGTTTTTT. The V gene is TRBV6-5, the J gene TRBJ2-2; D might be TRBD2 (6 bases). V was trimmed by 2 bases and J by 3 bases, leaving 10 bases between them. The CDR3 is made up of 15 amino acids. The germline V gene encodes CDR1 MNHEY and CDR2 SVGAGI.

The chain has TRBV29-1 and TRBJ2-1, with D perhaps matching TRBD2 (6 bases). The CDR3 is made up of 14 amino acids. Trimming stripped 6 bases from V and 9 bases from J, with 21 bases between. Germline assignment: CDR1 SQVTM and CDR2 ANQGSEA. The CDR3 DNA reads as TGCAGCGTCGTCTTACCGGGAGCAGTAGGTGAGCAGTTCTTC. Protein sequence: CSVVLPGAVGEQFF.

The chain joins TRBV19 to TRBJ1-3; D unclear. The CDR3 has 14 amino acids. Between the trimmed V and J ends, which lost 1 base and 0 bases, there was a span of 4 bases. Germline values: CDR1 LNHDA, CDR2 SQIVND (reference sequence). The CDR3 coding sequence is TGTGCCAGTAGTATAGTACACTCTGGAAACACCATATATTTT. Translation: CASSIVHSGNTIYF.

The chain links TRBV7-3 to TRBJ2-4; 7 bases map to TRBD1. The V gene's germline CDR1 is SGHTA and CDR2 FQGTGA. V was pared by 4 bases and J by 3 bases, with 18 bases of the junction left unmatched. This CDR3 spans 19 amino acids. This CDR3 is CASSSSDPYRGRGKNIQYF. In DNA, the CDR3 is TGTGCCAGCAGCTCATCCGATCCCTACAGGGGCAGGGGCAAAAACATTCAGTACTTC.